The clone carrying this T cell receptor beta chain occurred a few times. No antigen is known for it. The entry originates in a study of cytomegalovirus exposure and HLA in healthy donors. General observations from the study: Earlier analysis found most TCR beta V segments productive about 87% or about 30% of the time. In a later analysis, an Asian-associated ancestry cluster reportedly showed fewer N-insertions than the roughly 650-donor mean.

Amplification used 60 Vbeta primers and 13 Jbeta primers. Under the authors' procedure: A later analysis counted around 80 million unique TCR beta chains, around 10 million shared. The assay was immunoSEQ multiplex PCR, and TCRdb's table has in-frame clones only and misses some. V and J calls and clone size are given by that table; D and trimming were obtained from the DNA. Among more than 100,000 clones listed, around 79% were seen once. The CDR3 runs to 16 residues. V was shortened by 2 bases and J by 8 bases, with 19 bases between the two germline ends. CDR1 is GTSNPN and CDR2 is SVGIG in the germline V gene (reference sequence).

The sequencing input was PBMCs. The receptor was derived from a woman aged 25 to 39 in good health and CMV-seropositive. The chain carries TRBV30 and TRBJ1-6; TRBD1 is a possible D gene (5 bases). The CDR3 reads CAWSIRAGRGDSPLHF. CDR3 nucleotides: TGTGCCTGGAGTATCCGGGCGGGGAGGGGAGATTCACCCCTCCACTTT.